This TCR beta chain was sequenced for a study of cytomegalovirus exposure and HLA in healthy donors. Study context: Early released data comprised about 85 million unique TCRs from HLA-typed donors. Findings of the study overall: In a later analysis, across HLA loci, associated TCR counts were highest for DRB1, lowest for HLA-C. Most TCR beta V segments were productive about 87% or about 30% of the time in an earlier analysis.

Primers for the PCR totalled 60 Vbeta and 13 Jbeta. Per the study methods: Per a later analysis, the number of unique TCR beta chains was roughly 80 million, of which around 10 million were shared. Libraries were prepared by immunoSEQ multiplex PCR; TCRdb keeps only in-frame clonotypes and omits some of them. That table supplies the V and J calls and clone size; D and trimming were determined from the DNA. Here the sample spans about 110,000 clones, roughly three quarters being singletons. About this clone itself: Its antigen is unknown.

The CDR3 length is 15 residues. Germline CDR1 and CDR2: SQVTM and ANQGSEA. The V segment lost 0 bases and the J segment 6 bases; nucleotides outside the gene matches: 5. The rearrangement links TRBV29-1 to TRBJ2-1, with 10 bases lining up with TRBD2. This sequence was found in a man aged 25-45 years in good health and CMV-seropositive. The specimen was PBMCs. CDR3 sequence reads: CSVEDQRGGPNEQFF. CDR3 nucleotides: TGCAGCGTTGAAGACCAGCGGGGGGGCCCCAATGAGCAGTTCTTC.